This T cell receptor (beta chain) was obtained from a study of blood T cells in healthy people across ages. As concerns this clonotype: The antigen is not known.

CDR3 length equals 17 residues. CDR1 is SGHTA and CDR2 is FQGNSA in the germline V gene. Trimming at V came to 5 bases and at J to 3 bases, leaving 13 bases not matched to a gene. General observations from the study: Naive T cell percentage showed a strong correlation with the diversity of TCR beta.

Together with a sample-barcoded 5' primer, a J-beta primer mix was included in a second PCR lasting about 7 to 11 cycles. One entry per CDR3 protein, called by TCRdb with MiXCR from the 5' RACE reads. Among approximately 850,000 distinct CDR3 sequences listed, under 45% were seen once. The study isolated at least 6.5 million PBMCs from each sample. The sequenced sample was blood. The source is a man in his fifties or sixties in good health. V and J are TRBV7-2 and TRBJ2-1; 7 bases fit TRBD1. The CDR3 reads CASSPAVGQSRYNEQFF. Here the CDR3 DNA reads TGTGCCAGCAGCCCCGCGGTGGGACAGAGCCGCTACAATGAGCAGTTCTTC.